This TCR beta chain came from a study of CD8 T cells in Susac syndrome (dated by TCRdb to between 2019 and 2020). Regarding the study in general: The study used repertoire sequencing to test whether antigen drove CD8+ T cell activation and differentiation in Susac syndrome. What the authors observed across the whole study: The number of individuals in the TCR sequencing and HLA analysis was recognized as being relatively small.

RNA was extracted with the RNeasy kit and roughly 0.45 to 1 ug was reverse transcribed using random hexamers. The immunoSEQ multiplex PCR assay, covering 54 Vbeta and 13 Jbeta segments, was used to amplify TCR beta CDR3 regions. PCR amplification bias was corrected using a synthetic template baseline for primer optimization and computational correction. For the original study's pipeline: Only productive sequences were kept, with reads annotated to V, D and J genes according to IMGT and analyzed in immunoSEQ Analyzer. Clonality was calculated as one minus the Shannon entropy normalized by log2 of the number of productive unique sequences. Public and private clones were assessed among the 100 most prevalent clones of each patient and control. Susac-specific clones were defined as absent from healthy and MS cohorts, 1052 published viral clones and other ImmuneACCESS disease sequences. TCRdb reprocessed the public reads (quality trimming at Q25 with fastp, clone calling with MiXCR) and kept in-frame beta chains. Each entry merges the rows of one CDR3 protein and shows their most common DNA and genes. TCRdb, not the original authors, processed these V and J calls. In all, the sample holds 150,000 or so distinct CDR3 sequences, and approximately 94% of those were seen once. The ten biggest clones cover about 0.095% of the sample.

Peripheral blood CD8+ and CD4+ T cells from healthy donors, Susac syndrome patients and multiple sclerosis patients were profiled by high-throughput TCR beta sequencing. Treatment-naive patients with stable or active relapsing-remitting disease fulfilling revised McDonald criteria were used as multiple sclerosis controls. Bulk CD8+ and CD4+ T cells were purified by magnetic negative isolation, while CD8+ TEMRA cells were enriched using FACS. Blood was collected in EDTA tubes and processed within 24 hours, with PBMCs isolated through density gradient centrifugation. PBMCs intended for TCR sequencing were cryopreserved in liquid nitrogen and were subsequently thawed in a 37 degrees C water bath. Purity of sorted or isolated CD4+, CD8+ and CD8+ TEMRA cells was at least 90%. V was cut back by 2 bases and J by 7 bases, leaving a gap of 11 bases between them. Per the germline V gene, SGHDN is the CDR1 and FVKESK is the CDR2. From the cysteine through the phenylalanine, the CDR3 covers 13 amino acids. The kept DNA is CDR3 alone, 39 bases in frame from the first base.

A note on this clonotype: The antigen this receptor binds is unknown. One base away there is no much larger clone; base qualities are not given.

The receptor was derived from a human donor with multiple sclerosis. The V and J segments used are TRBV14 and TRBJ1-2; the best D guess is TRBD1, with 5 bases matching. Material for sequencing was CD4+ T cells from PBMCs. The DNA sequence is as follows: TGTGCCAGCAGCCAAACTGGTAGGGGTGGCTACACCTTC. This encodes CASSQTGRGGYTF.